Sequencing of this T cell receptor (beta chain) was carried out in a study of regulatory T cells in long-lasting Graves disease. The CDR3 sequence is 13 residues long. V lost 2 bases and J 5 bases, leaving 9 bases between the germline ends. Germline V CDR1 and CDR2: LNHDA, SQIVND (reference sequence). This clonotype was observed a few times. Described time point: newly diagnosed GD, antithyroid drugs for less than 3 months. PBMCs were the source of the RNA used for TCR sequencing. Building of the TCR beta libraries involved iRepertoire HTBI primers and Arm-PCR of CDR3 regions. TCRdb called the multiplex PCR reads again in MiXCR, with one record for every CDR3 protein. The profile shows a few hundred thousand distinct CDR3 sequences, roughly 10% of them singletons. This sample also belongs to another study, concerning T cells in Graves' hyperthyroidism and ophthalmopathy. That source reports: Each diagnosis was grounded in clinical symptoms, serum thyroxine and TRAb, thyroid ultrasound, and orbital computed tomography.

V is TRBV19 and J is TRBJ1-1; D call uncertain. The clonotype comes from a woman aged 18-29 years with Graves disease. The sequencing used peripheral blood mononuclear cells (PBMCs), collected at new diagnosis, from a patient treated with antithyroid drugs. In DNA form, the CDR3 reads TGTGCCAGTAGTATATCAAGCTATACTGAAGCTTTCTTT. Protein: CASSISSYTEAFF.